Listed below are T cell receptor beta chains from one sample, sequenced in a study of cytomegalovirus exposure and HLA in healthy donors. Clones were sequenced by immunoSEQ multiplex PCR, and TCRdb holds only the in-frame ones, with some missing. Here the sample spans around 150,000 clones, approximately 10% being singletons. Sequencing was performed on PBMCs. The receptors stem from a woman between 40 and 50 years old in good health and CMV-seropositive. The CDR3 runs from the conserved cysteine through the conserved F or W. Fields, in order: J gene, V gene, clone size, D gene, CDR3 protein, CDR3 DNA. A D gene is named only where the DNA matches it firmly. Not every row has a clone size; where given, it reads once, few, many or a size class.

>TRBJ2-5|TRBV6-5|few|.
CASSYARQETQYF
TGTGCCAGCAGTTACGCGCGGCAAGAGACCCAGTACTTC
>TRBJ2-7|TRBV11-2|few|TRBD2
CASSQTSGGGTYEQYF
TGTGCCAGCAGCCAAACTAGCGGGGGGGGTACCTACGAGCAGTACTTC
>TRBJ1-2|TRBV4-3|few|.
CASSQDPGLNYGYTF
TGCGCCAGCAGCCAAGATCCAGGTTTAAACTATGGCTACACCTTC
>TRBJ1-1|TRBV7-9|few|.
CASSLSGNTEAFF
TGTGCCAGCAGCTTATCAGGGAACACTGAAGCTTTCTTT
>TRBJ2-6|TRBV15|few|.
CATSRDPPGLNVLTF
TGTGCCACCAGCAGAGATCCTCCAGGGCTCAACGTCCTGACTTTC
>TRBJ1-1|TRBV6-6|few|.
CASTISVGGTEAFF
TGTGCCAGCACCATCAGCGTTGGCGGCACTGAAGCTTTCTTT
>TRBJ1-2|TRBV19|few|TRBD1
CASSIETGGYGYTF
TGTGCCAGTAGTATAGAAACAGGGGGCTATGGCTACACCTTC
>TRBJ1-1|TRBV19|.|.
CASSIAGLYTAEAFF
TGTGCCAGTAGTATAGCGGGACTGTATACAGCTGAAGCTTTCTTT
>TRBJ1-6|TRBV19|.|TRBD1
CASSPSGQGTSSYNSPLHF
TGTGCCAGTAGTCCCTCGGGACAGGGGACCAGCTCCTATAATTCACCCCTCCACTTT
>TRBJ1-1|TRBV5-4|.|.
CASSLEQGLMNTEAFF
TGTGCCAGCAGCTTGGAACAGGGCCTAATGAACACTGAAGCTTTCTTT
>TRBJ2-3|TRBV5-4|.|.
CASSLGAGVSTDTQYF
TGTGCCAGCAGCTTGGGGGCAGGGGTAAGCACAGATACGCAGTATTTT
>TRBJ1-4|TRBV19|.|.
CASSTRAPNEKLFF
TGTGCCAGTAGTACGCGGGCTCCTAATGAAAAACTGTTTTTT
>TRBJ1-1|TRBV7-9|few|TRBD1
CASSNTGGDTEAFF
TGTGCCAGCAGCAACACAGGGGGAGACACTGAAGCTTTCTTT
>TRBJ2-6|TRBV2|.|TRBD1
CASRRDRGFVLTF
TGTGCCAGCAGGCGGGACAGGGGCTTCGTCCTGACTTTC
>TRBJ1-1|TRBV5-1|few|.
CASSLEGSEAFF
TGCGCCAGCAGCTTGGAGGGGTCTGAAGCTTTCTTT
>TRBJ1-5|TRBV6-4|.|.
CASSDERDQPQHF
TGTGCCAGCAGTGACGAGCGGGATCAGCCCCAGCATTTT
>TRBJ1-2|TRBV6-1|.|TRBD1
CASSERRDRGSPTSGYTF
TGTGCCAGCAGTGAGCGCCGGGACAGGGGTTCTCCAACCTCTGGCTACACCTTC
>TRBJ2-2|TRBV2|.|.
CASSESFAGELFF
TGTGCCAGCAGTGAATCTTTCGCCGGGGAGCTGTTTTTT
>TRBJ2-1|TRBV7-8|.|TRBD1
CASSYGTVNNEQFF
TGTGCCAGCAGCTATGGGACAGTCAACAATGAGCAGTTCTTC
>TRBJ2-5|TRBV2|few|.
CASSDAAGRTQYF
TGTGCCAGCAGTGACGCCGCAGGCAGGACCCAGTACTTC
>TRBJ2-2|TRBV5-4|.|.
CASSLEGALTGELFF
TGTGCCAGCAGCTTGGAAGGGGCACTCACCGGGGAGCTGTTTTTT
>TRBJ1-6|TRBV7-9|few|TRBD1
CASCPGQGVSPLHF
TGTGCCAGCTGCCCGGGACAGGGCGTCTCACCCCTCCACTTT
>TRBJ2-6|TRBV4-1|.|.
CASSQADFLGSGANVLTF
TGCGCCAGCAGCCAAGCGGACTTCCTGGGCTCTGGGGCCAACGTCCTGACTTTC
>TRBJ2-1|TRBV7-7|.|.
CASSLVPTPYNEQFF
TGTGCCAGCAGCTTAGTCCCTACCCCATACAATGAGCAGTTCTTC
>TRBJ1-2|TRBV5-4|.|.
CASSLVQGGYTF
TGTGCCAGCAGCTTGGTGCAGGGTGGCTACACCTTC
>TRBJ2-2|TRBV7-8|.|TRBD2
CASSLGLAGTGTGELFF
TGTGCCAGCAGCTTAGGGCTAGCGGGGACTGGCACCGGGGAGCTGTTTTTT
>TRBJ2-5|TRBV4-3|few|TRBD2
CASSQDLAAGGNQETQYF
TGCGCCAGCAGCCAAGATCTAGCGGCGGGGGGGAACCAAGAGACCCAGTACTTC